The present T cell receptor beta chain was sequenced within a study of Graves' ophthalmopathy and Graves' hyperthyroidism. The study enrolled ophthalmopathy donors with moderate-to-severe activity, CAS ≥3, NOSPECS ≥4 and duration under 3 months. Excluded: other autoimmune disease, uncontrolled infection, pregnancy or lactation. Germline V gives CDR1 LNHDA, CDR2 SQIVND (reference sequence). The ends were cut back, 10 bases at V and 5 bases at J, with 26 bases in the middle. This CDR3 region has 16 residues. Researchers took RNA transcripts and amplified TCR beta CDR3 regions from them. RT-PCR was first run with HTBI primers, then multiplex PCR in a second round. TCRdb used MiXCR to reprocess the multiplex PCR reads, holding one entry per CDR3 protein. The profile shows hundreds of thousands of distinct CDR3 sequences, 20% to 25% of them singletons. In regard to this clonotype: This may arise from a read error, as a much more abundant clone is one base away.

This TCR derives from a woman in her 50s with Graves' ophthalmopathy. The chain recombines TRBV19 with TRBJ1-1; the D gene is possibly TRBD1 (6 bases). Sequenced input: peripheral blood. DNA for the CDR3: TGTGCCACTAGCAGGACAGTTACCGGTCCTGGTACTGAAGCTTTCTTT. This gives the protein CATSRTVTGPGTEAFF.